One sample yielded the 13 T cell receptor beta chains listed below, sequenced in a study of cytomegalovirus exposure and HLA in healthy donors. Produced via immunoSEQ multiplex PCR; TCRdb's table is partial and in-frame only. The repertoire holds approximately 140,000 clones, with around 86% as singletons. The specimen sequenced was PBMCs. These receptors were taken from a man aged 18 to 35 in good health and CMV-seropositive.

J is TRBJ1-6 and V is TRBV19; D remains ambiguous. Trimming removed 2 bases from V and 8 bases from J, with 16 bases in between. Germline V lookup: CDR1 LNHDA, CDR2 SQIVND (reference sequence). This CDR3 is built from 16 residues. DNA for the CDR3: TGTGCCAGTAGTATATTTGCGCGGCAGTGGGATTCACCCCTCCACTTT. It encodes CASSIFARQWDSPLHF. The variable domain in full, with the rest retrieved from reference TRBV19 and TRBJ1-6, is DGGITQSPKYLFRKEGQNVTLSCEQNLNHDAMYWYRQDPGQGLRLIYYSQIVNDFQKGDIAEGYSVSREKKESFPLTVTSAQKNPTAFYLCASSIFARQWDSPLHFGNGTRLTVT.

The chain uses TRBV18 and TRBJ1-1; a possible D gene is TRBD1 (5 bases). Trimming removed 0 bases from V and 1 base from J, with 15 bases in between. The CDR3 spans 17 residues. Germline V gene lookup returns CDR1 KGHSH and CDR2 LQKENI. The CDR3 nucleotides read TGTGCCAGCTCACCACCGGGGGGTACGGTCAGGAACACTGAAGCTTTCTTT. This translates into CASSPPGGTVRNTEAFF.

V gene TRBV11-2 combines with J gene TRBJ2-6; TRBD1 matches 9 bases. In germline, CDR1 is SGHAT, CDR2 FQNNGV. Unmatched junction bases numbered 4, after V lost 4 bases and J lost 0 bases. This CDR3 is 17 amino acids long. The CDR3: CASSWGQGISGANVLTF. CDR3 coding DNA: TGTGCCAGCAGCTGGGGACAGGGTATCTCTGGGGCCAACGTCCTGACTTTC.

The chain recombines TRBV7-8 with TRBJ2-1; no firm D call. Germline V gene lookup returns CDR1 SGHVS and CDR2 FQNEAQ. V lost 0 bases, J lost 9 bases, and 18 bases lay in between. The CDR3 contains 16 residues. The CDR3 nucleotides are TGTGCCAGCAGCTTAGCTGTAGTTGGCCCCTCGGGTGAGCAGTTCTTC. This sequence encodes CASSLAVVGPSGEQFF. The whole variable domain, filled in from reference TRBV7-8 and TRBJ2-1, reads GAGVSQSPRYKVAKRGQDVALRCDPISGHVSLFWYQQALGQGPEFLTYFQNEAQLDKSGLPSDRFFAERPEGSVSTLKIQRTQQEDSAVYLCASSLAVVGPSGEQFFGPGTRLTVL.

This chain joins TRBV4-1 and TRBJ2-5; TRBD2 might be the D (7 bases). The CDR3 sequence is 16 residues long. Germline CDR1 MGHRA, CDR2 YSYEKL. V lost 1 base to trimming and J lost 4 bases, with 16 bases between them. The CDR3 sequence is CASSQGNLRGAETQYF. The CDR3 bases are TGCGCCAGCAGCCAAGGAAACCTACGGGGGGCAGAGACCCAGTACTTC.

The V gene is TRBV7-4, the J gene TRBJ2-3, with 7 positions matching TRBD1. The CDR3 sequence is 14 residues long. V lost 4 bases and J lost 4; bases outside the gene matches: 5. Germline V gene sequence: CDR1 SGHVT, CDR2 SQSDAQ. The CDR3 loop is CASSCDRAADTQYF. The CDR3 DNA reads as TGTGCCAGCAGCTGCGACAGGGCGGCAGATACGCAGTATTTT.

This chain links TRBV6-5 with TRBJ2-3, with D possibly being TRBD2 (6 bases). With 4 bases removed from V and 4 bases from J, the gap between germline ends came to 18 bases. This CDR3 spans 16 amino acids. The germline gives CDR1 MNHEY, CDR2 SVGAGI. For the CDR3, the DNA is TGTGCCAGCAGTTCCTTATTGGGGGGAGCCTCAGATACGCAGTATTTT. Translating gives CASSSLLGGASDTQYF.

Details on this clone: Other nucleotide sequences from this sample produce the same CDR3. This sequence joins TRBV19 and TRBJ1-1, with 7 bases lining up with TRBD1. The CDR3 sequence is 14 residues long. V dropped 6 bases and J dropped 1; count of bases not matched to a gene: 5. Germline CDR1 is LNHDA and CDR2 is SQIVND (reference sequence). CDR3 sequence: CASSLGTENTEAFF. DNA for the CDR3: TGTGCCAGTAGCCTTGGGACAGAGAACACTGAAGCTTTCTTT.

The chain recombines TRBV5-1 with TRBJ2-7; the D gene is possibly TRBD2 (6 bases). Between the trimmed V and J ends, which lost 4 bases and 7 bases, there was a span of 18 bases. The CDR3 covers 14 residues. Germline values: CDR1 SGHRS, CDR2 YFSETQ. Written as DNA, the CDR3 is TGCGCCAGCAGCGCGAGGCAGGGAGGAGGAGAGCAGTACTTC. Translating it yields CASSARQGGGEQYF.

This chain connects TRBV21-1 to TRBJ2-7; TRBD1, the table's D call, was not compared with the DNA. TRBV21-1 is a pseudogene locus. CDR3 length: 15 amino acids. The CDR3 reads CASSKVGTEDGEQYF. The CDR3 nucleotides read TGTGCCAGCAGCAAAGTAGGGACAGAGGACGGCGAGCAGTACTTC.

The CDR3 DNA follows: TGTGCCAGCAGTGACGATACAGTCTCAGATACGCAGTATTTT. Protein: CASSDDTVSDTQYF. The chain couples TRBV25-1 to TRBJ2-3; D gene uncertain. Germline assignment: CDR1 MGHDK and CDR2 SYGVNS. The V gene lost 3 bases and the J gene lost 4 bases, with 11 bases spanning the gap. This CDR3 is 14 amino acids long.

V usage is TRBV7-6 and J usage is TRBJ1-2; 8 bases are a match to TRBD1. The CDR3 runs 14 residues. The V and J ends lost 5 bases and 2 bases, in that order; junction bases with no gene match: 4. The germline gives CDR1 SGHVS, CDR2 FNYEAQ. The CDR3 DNA follows: TGTGCCAGCAGCGCCCGGACAGGGAACTATGGCTACACCTTC. Its protein is CASSARTGNYGYTF. The whole variable domain, remainder taken from reference TRBV7-6 and TRBJ1-2, is GAGVSQSPRYKVTKRGQDVALRCDPISGHVSLYWYRQALGQGPEFLTYFNYEAQQDKSGLPNDRFSAERPEGSISTLTIQRTEQRDSAMYRCASSARTGNYGYTFGSGTRLTVV.

The chain uses TRBV5-1 and TRBJ2-2; D gene uncertain. Looked up from germline, CDR1 is SGHRS and CDR2 is YFSETQ. Between the trimmed V and J ends, which lost 3 bases and 0 bases, there was a span of 12 bases. The CDR3 is 16 residues long. The CDR3 loop reads CASSSRPTANTGELFF. The CDR3 DNA follows: TGCGCCAGCAGCTCTAGACCGACCGCGAACACCGGGGAGCTGTTTTTT.